Shown below are 5 T cell receptor beta chains from a single sample sequenced in a study of blood T cells in healthy people across ages. The authors ran a second PCR of 7 to 11 cycles using a sample-barcoded 5' primer and a J-beta primer mix. TCRdb called the 5' RACE reads again in MiXCR, with one record for every CDR3 protein. The sample yields under 1,100,000 distinct CDR3 sequences, around 25% seen once. These data are also associated with another study on T cells of mothers and their children.

The specimen sequenced was blood. The receptor set was obtained from a girl aged 2-10 years in good health.

The rearrangement uses TRBV29-1 and TRBJ2-7; TRBD2 aligns across 7 bases. Trimming removed 5 bases from V and 0 bases from J; junction bases left unmatched: 10. Germline values: CDR1 SQVTM, CDR2 ANQGSEA. This CDR3 spans 15 amino acids. The CDR3 DNA reads TGCAGCGTTCGTGCCCTAACGGGGGGCTCCTACGAGCAGTACTTC. Translated, it gives CSVRALTGGSYEQYF.

The V and J genes are TRBV29-1 and TRBJ1-2; D gene uncertain. The CDR3 contains 12 residues. Trimming cost V 3 bases and J 7 bases, with 12 bases left between them. CDR1 SQVTM and CDR2 ANQGSEA come from the germline V gene. The CDR3 DNA reads TGCAGCGTTGAGCAGCTCAGGAGTGGCTACACCTTC. This sequence encodes CSVEQLRSGYTF.

The chain uses TRBV12-5 and TRBJ1-2; D call uncertain. Germline values: CDR1 LGHNT, CDR2 FRNRAP. Trimming removed 6 bases from V and 8 bases from J, with 13 bases in between. The CDR3 contains 12 residues. CDR3 residues: CASGIWGGGYTF. In nucleotides, the CDR3 is TGTGCTAGTGGAATTTGGGGTGGCGGCTACACCTTC.

This clonotype was detected a few times. The CDR3 region has the DNA TGTGCCAGCAGACCGGGAGGGGCGGATTGGACTGAAGCTTTCTTT. It is translated as CASRPGGADWTEAFF. The chain couples TRBV7-3 to TRBJ1-1, with TRBD1 as a possible D gene (5 bases). V gave up 6 bases and J gave up 5 bases, with 19 bases separating them. The CDR3 sequence is 15 residues long. In germline, CDR1 is SGHTA, CDR2 FQGTGA. Full variable domain (rest looked up from reference TRBV7-3 and TRBJ1-1): GAGVSQTPSNKVTEKGKYVELRCDPISGHTALYWYRQSLGQGPEFLIYFQGTGAADDSGLPNDRFFAVRPEGSVSTLKIQRTERGDSAVYLCASRPGGADWTEAFFGQGTRLTVV.

This clonotype came up a few times. V usage is TRBV9 and J usage is TRBJ1-2; TRBD1 might be the D (5 bases). Deletions cut 3 bases from V and 6 bases from J, with 15 bases between. This CDR3 contains 14 residues. Germline CDR1 and CDR2: SGDLS and YYNGEE. In DNA, the CDR3 is TGTGCCAGCAGCGCCCGGGACCTTACCCATGGCTACACCTTC. It translates to CASSARDLTHGYTF.